The 26 T cell receptor beta chains in this list originate from one sample, sequenced in a study of control samples from healthy donors and cancer patients. Repertoires were generated with immunoSEQ multiplex PCR, while TCRdb's copy carries only in-frame clones and drops some. The sample has about 190,000 clones, approximately 91% seen once. The sequencing input was blood. These receptors were taken from a man between 25 and 39 years old in good health.

The genes are TRBV25-1 and TRBJ1-6; D gene uncertain. Trimming shortened V by 4 bases and J by 10 bases, and 8 bases separated the two germline ends. CDR1 is MGHDK and CDR2 is SYGVNS in the germline V gene. The CDR3 totals 12 residues. This CDR3 reads CASSVSESPLHF. CDR3 sequence (DNA): TGTGCCAGCAGTGTATCAGAATCACCCCTCCACTTT. Complete variable domain (other parts from reference TRBV25-1 and TRBJ1-6): EADIYQTPRYLVIGTGKKITLECSQTMGHDKMYWYQQDPGMELHLIHYSYGVNSTEKGDLSSESTVSRIRTEHFPLTLESARPSHTSQYLCASSVSESPLHFGNGTRLTVT.

This clone was detected a few times. The J gene is TRBJ1-3, the V gene TRBV18; D call uncertain. The CDR3 is made up of 14 amino acids. The V and J ends lost 4 bases and 4 bases respectively, with 11 bases between them. Germline CDR1 KGHSH, CDR2 LQKENI. The CDR3 sequence is CASSQSGLGNTIYF. CDR3 DNA sequence: TGTGCCAGCTCACAGTCAGGCTTGGGAAACACCATATATTTT.

This chain connects TRBV4-1 to TRBJ2-7, with no clear D. Trimming stripped 0 bases from V and 0 bases from J, with 9 bases between. The CDR3 spans 15 residues. Germline loops: CDR1 MGHRA, CDR2 YSYEKL. The CDR3 bases are TGCGCCAGCAGCCAAGAACCGGGTAGCTCCTACGAGCAGTACTTC. It translates to CASSQEPGSSYEQYF.

The gene calls are TRBV30 and TRBJ2-3; a possible D gene is TRBD1 (5 bases). The CDR3 runs 13 residues. V was trimmed by 6 bases and J by 3 bases, leaving 13 bases between them. The germline gives CDR1 GTSNPN, CDR2 SVGIG (reference sequence). CDR3 region: CACDGSGTDTQYF. For the CDR3, the DNA is TGTGCCTGTGACGGGTCAGGGACAGATACGCAGTATTTT.

The chain couples TRBV6-5 to TRBJ1-2; D not resolved. The length of the CDR3 is 16 residues. CDR1 and CDR2 (germline): MNHEY, SVGAGI. Trimming pared 2 bases from V and 8 bases from J, leaving 21 bases between. Written as DNA, the CDR3 is TGTGCCAGCAGTTACAACACCCCATTCAATACGGAGGGCTACACCTTC. The encoded protein is CASSYNTPFNTEGYTF.

This chain links TRBV3-1 (or the pseudogene TRBV3-2) with TRBJ1-4; 8 bases agree with TRBD1. J gave up 8 bases and V 3 bases, and 5 bases lay outside the gene matches. The CDR3 covers 14 residues. Germline V gene lookup returns CDR1 LGHDT and CDR2 YNNKEL (reference sequence). The CDR3 nucleotides are TGTGCCAGCAGCCAGGTCCAGGGGGCAGAAAAACTGTTTTTT. This gives the protein CASSQVQGAEKLFF.

The V gene is TRBV7-2, the J gene TRBJ2-1; TRBD1 matches 8 bases. Germline assignment: CDR1 SGHTA and CDR2 FQGNSA. With 5 bases clipped from V and 1 base from J, the junction kept 4 bases outside the gene matches. This CDR3 region has 15 residues. CDR3 loop: CASSIQGGSYNEQFF. CDR3 sequence (DNA): TGTGCCAGCAGCATACAGGGGGGATCCTACAATGAGCAGTTCTTC.

V is TRBV5-1 and J is TRBJ1-1, with D possibly matching TRBD1 (6 bases). The V end lost 1 base, the J end lost 1 base, and 11 bases lay between the germline ends. Germline CDR1 reads SGHRS; CDR2 reads YFSETQ. The CDR3 spans 15 residues. The CDR3 DNA is TGCGCCAGCAGCTTGACGGGACATACGAACACTGAAGCTTTCTTT. Residues: CASSLTGHTNTEAFF.

This chain connects TRBV19 to TRBJ2-3; 7 positions match TRBD2. The trim removed 2 bases at V and 5 bases at J, leaving 4 bases unmatched. The CDR3 is 14 residues long. Germline V lookup: CDR1 LNHDA, CDR2 SQIVND (reference sequence). The CDR3 DNA sequence: TGTGCCAGTAGTATAAGCCGGGGGGTAGATACGCAGTATTTT. Encoded protein: CASSISRGVDTQYF.

V usage is TRBV19 and J usage is TRBJ2-7; 11 positions match TRBD2. Trimming cost V 5 bases and J 5 bases; bases outside gene matches: 8. Germline CDR1 LNHDA, CDR2 SQIVND (reference sequence). The CDR3 sequence is 15 residues long. The CDR3 DNA follows: TGTGCCAGTAGTCTTCGACTAGCGGGGCCGAACGAGCAGTACTTC. This codes for CASSLRLAGPNEQYF.

V usage is TRBV12-3 or TRBV12-4 and J usage is TRBJ1-5; unclear D gene. The CDR3 covers 13 residues. Trimming shortened V by 4 bases and J by 5 bases, and 9 bases separated the two germline ends. CDR3 protein: CASSSMGDQPQHF. CDR3 DNA: TGTGCCAGCAGTTCAATGGGAGATCAGCCCCAGCATTTT.

The chain links TRBV18 to TRBJ1-6, with 7 bases aligning to TRBD1. J was trimmed by 2 bases and V by 8 bases; bases with no gene match: 6. This CDR3 contains 15 residues. CDR1 KGHSH and CDR2 LQKENI come from the germline V gene. The CDR3 protein is CASAEQGTYNSPLHF. Here the CDR3 DNA reads TGTGCCAGCGCCGAACAGGGGACCTATAATTCACCCCTCCACTTT. The whole variable domain, filled in from reference TRBV18 and TRBJ1-6, reads NAGVMQNPRHLVRRRGQEARLRCSPMKGHSHVYWYRQLPEEGLKFMVYLQKENIIDESGMPKERFSAEFPKEGPSILRIQQVVRGDSAAYFCASAEQGTYNSPLHFGNGTRLTVT.

Notes on this clone: This specimen includes other DNA sequences encoding the same CDR3. The chain couples TRBV7-6 to TRBJ2-2; either TRBD1 or TRBD2 may fit D (5 bases each). This CDR3 has 15 amino acids. Trimming removed 4 bases from V and 2 bases from J, with 11 bases in between. Germline V lookup: CDR1 SGHVS, CDR2 FNYEAQ. The CDR3 sequence is CASSYRDPNTGELFF. The DNA for the CDR3 is TGTGCCAGCAGCTACCGGGACCCAAACACCGGGGAGCTGTTTTTT.

The rearrangement joins TRBV6-5 to TRBJ1-1, with D hard to call. Germline-derived CDR1 and CDR2 are MNHEY and SVGAGI. CDR3 length: 14 residues. Between the trimmed V and J ends, which lost 0 bases and 0 bases, there was a span of 5 bases. Here the CDR3 reads CASSYSGMNTEAFF. The CDR3 DNA reads as TGTGCCAGCAGTTACTCGGGTATGAACACTGAAGCTTTCTTT.

This clone was seen only once. The CDR3 region is CASSLAGGPPVDTQYF. For the CDR3, the DNA is TGTGCCAGCAGCTTAGCGGGGGGGCCTCCGGTAGATACGCAGTATTTT. This chain joins TRBV7-6 and TRBJ2-3; perhaps TRBD2 as D (7 bases). The CDR3 runs 16 residues. Germline V gives CDR1 SGHVS, CDR2 FNYEAQ. The germline V and J ends were trimmed by 0 bases and 5 bases, with 15 bases remaining between them. The entire variable domain, with the rest obtained from reference TRBV7-6 and TRBJ2-3, is as follows: GAGVSQSPRYKVTKRGQDVALRCDPISGHVSLYWYRQALGQGPEFLTYFNYEAQQDKSGLPNDRFSAERPEGSISTLTIQRTEQRDSAMYRCASSLAGGPPVDTQYFGPGTRLTVL.

This clone occurred a few times. The chain has TRBV6-1 and TRBJ2-7; 7 nucleotides line up with TRBD2. The V segment lost 3 bases and the J segment 0 bases; nucleotides outside the gene matches: 11. The V gene's germline CDR1 is MNHNS and CDR2 SASEGT. The CDR3 totals 17 residues. For the CDR3, the DNA is TGTGCCAGCAGTGAGTCGTTATGGGGGACTAACTCCTACGAGCAGTACTTC. Translated: CASSESLWGTNSYEQYF.

In this sample, this clone turned up once. The J gene is TRBJ1-4, the V gene TRBV3-1 (or the pseudogene TRBV3-2); no clear D gene. The CDR3 sequence is 15 residues long. Germline V CDR1 and CDR2: LGHDT, YNNKEL (reference sequence). V was shortened by 0 bases and J by 7 bases, with 12 bases between the two germline ends. The CDR3 DNA reads TGTGCCAGCAGCCAAGATAGGATCCGGGGTGAAAAACTGTTTTTT. This gives the protein CASSQDRIRGEKLFF.

The sample holds one count of this clone. The gene calls are TRBV11-3 and TRBJ2-5; possible D gene TRBD1, 6 bases. Trimming took off 5 bases at V and 6 bases at J, with 16 bases between the two ends. The CDR3 is made up of 14 amino acids. Germline CDR1 SGHNT, CDR2 YENEEA. The CDR3 sequence is CASSGGHWEKTQYF. Written as DNA, the CDR3 is TGTGCCAGCAGCGGGGGACATTGGGAAAAGACCCAGTACTTC. Drawing the rest from reference TRBV11-3 and TRBJ2-5, the complete variable domain is EAGVVQSPRYKIIEKKQPVAFWCNPISGHNTLYWYLQNLGQGPELLIRYENEEAVDDSQLPKDRFSAERLKGVDSTLKIQPAELGDSAVYLCASSGGHWEKTQYFGPGTRLLVL.

This clone came up a few times. The chain couples TRBV12-3 or TRBV12-4 to TRBJ1-1, with D hard to call. The CDR3 loop spans 12 amino acids. V was pared by 3 bases and J by 12 bases, with 14 bases between. CDR3 bases: TGTGCCAGCAGTTTGGGCAGTCCAATAACTTTCTTT. Its translation is CASSLGSPITFF.

This chain connects TRBV6-5 to TRBJ2-7; possibly TRBD1 for D (5 bases). Germline CDR1 MNHEY, CDR2 SVGAGI. CDR3 length equals 14 residues. V lost 0 bases, J lost 3 bases, and 9 bases lay in between. The CDR3 DNA reads TGTGCCAGCAGTTACTCGGGGCAGTACTACGAGCAGTACTTC. Translating it yields CASSYSGQYYEQYF.

This clone was observed once. The genes are TRBV3-1 (or the pseudogene TRBV3-2) and TRBJ2-3, with 13 bases identical to TRBD2. Trimming removed 7 bases from V and 6 bases from J; junction bases left unmatched: 7. CDR3 length: 15 residues. Germline-derived CDR1 and CDR2 are LGHDT and YNNKEL (reference sequence). The CDR3 spells CASTPLAGGRDTQYF. CDR3 in DNA: TGTGCCAGCACCCCACTAGCGGGGGGGCGGGATACGCAGTATTTT.

The rearrangement uses TRBV6-2 or TRBV6-3 and TRBJ2-1; TRBD2 matches 9 bases. V was pared by 2 bases and J by 3 bases, with 11 bases of the junction left unmatched. This CDR3 has 18 amino acids. Germline CDR1 reads MNHEY; CDR2 reads SVGEGT. CDR3 region: CASSYPGTAGGVYNEQFF. The CDR3 DNA is TGTGCCAGCAGTTACCCGGGGACGGCGGGGGGGGTCTACAATGAGCAGTTCTTC.

V gene TRBV5-1 combines with J gene TRBJ1-1; D is uncertain. The CDR3 spans 15 residues. The ends were cut back, 4 bases at V and 0 bases at J, with 13 bases in the middle. Germline V gene lookup returns CDR1 SGHRS and CDR2 YFSETQ. This CDR3 is CASSPRELMNTEAFF. DNA of the CDR3: TGCGCCAGCAGCCCCCGGGAACTTATGAACACTGAAGCTTTCTTT. Full variable domain (outside the CDR3, taken from reference TRBV5-1 and TRBJ1-1): KAGVTQTPRYLIKTRGQQVTLSCSPISGHRSVSWYQQTPGQGLQFLFEYFSETQRNKGNFPGRFSGRQFSNSRSEMNVSTLELGDSALYLCASSPRELMNTEAFFGQGTRLTVV.

The V and J genes are TRBV11-2 and TRBJ1-2; D is ambiguous. Between the trimmed V and J ends, which lost 8 bases and 2 bases, there was a span of 12 bases. The CDR3 is 13 amino acids. Germline V gene sequence: CDR1 SGHAT, CDR2 FQNNGV. The CDR3 loop is CASSDYGNYGYTF. The CDR3 nucleotides are TGTGCCAGCTCGGATTACGGGAACTATGGCTACACCTTC.

The rearrangement joins TRBV29-1 to TRBJ1-2, with D maybe TRBD1 (6 bases). Trimming stripped 6 bases from V and 8 bases from J, with 13 bases between. Germline values: CDR1 SQVTM, CDR2 ANQGSEA. The CDR3 consists of 11 residues. The CDR3 coding sequence is TGCAGCGTCGAGGACAGAAACGGCTACACCTTC. Amino acid sequence: CSVEDRNGYTF.

The chain uses TRBV5-4 and TRBJ2-4; either TRBD1 or TRBD2 may supply D (5 bases each). The CDR3 runs to 16 residues. V was pared by 4 bases and J by 3 bases, with 17 bases between. Germline V CDR1 and CDR2: SGHNT, YYREEE (reference sequence). The CDR3, as DNA: TGTGCCAGCAGCCCGGGCTGGGGGTCTGGCAAAAACATTCAGTACTTC. Translating gives CASSPGWGSGKNIQYF.